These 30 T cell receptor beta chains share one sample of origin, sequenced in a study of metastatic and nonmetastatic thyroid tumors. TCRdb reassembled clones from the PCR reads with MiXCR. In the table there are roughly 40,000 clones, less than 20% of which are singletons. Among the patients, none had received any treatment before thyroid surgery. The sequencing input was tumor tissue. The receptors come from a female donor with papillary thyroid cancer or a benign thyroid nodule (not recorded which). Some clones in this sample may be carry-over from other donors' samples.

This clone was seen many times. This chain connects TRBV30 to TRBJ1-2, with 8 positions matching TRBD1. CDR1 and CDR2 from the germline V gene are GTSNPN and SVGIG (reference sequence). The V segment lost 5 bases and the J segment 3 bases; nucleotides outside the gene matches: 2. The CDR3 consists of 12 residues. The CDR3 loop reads CAWSTGDYGYTF. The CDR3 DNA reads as TGTGCCTGGTCGACAGGGGACTATGGCTACACCTTC.

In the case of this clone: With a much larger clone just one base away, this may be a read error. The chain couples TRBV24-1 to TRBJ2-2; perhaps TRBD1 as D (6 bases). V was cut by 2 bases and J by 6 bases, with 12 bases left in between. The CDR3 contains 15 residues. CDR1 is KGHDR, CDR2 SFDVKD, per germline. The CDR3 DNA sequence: TGTGCCACCAGTGATTGTCCACAGGGACCCGGGGAGCTGTTTTTT. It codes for CATSDCPQGPGELFF.

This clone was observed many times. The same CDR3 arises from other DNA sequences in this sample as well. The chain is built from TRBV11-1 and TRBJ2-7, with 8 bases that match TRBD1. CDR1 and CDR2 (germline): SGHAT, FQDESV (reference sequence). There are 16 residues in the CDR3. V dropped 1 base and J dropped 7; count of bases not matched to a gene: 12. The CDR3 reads CASSLVATGAPREQYF. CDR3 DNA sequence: TGTGCCAGCAGCTTAGTGGCGACAGGGGCCCCCCGGGAGCAGTACTTC.

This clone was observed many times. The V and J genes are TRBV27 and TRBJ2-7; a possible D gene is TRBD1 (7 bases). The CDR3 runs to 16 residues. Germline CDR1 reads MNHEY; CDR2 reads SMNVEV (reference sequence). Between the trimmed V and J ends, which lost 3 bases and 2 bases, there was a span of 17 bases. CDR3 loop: CASSFRQGGIAYEQYF. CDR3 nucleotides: TGTGCCAGCAGTTTCCGCCAGGGGGGCATAGCCTACGAGCAGTACTTC.

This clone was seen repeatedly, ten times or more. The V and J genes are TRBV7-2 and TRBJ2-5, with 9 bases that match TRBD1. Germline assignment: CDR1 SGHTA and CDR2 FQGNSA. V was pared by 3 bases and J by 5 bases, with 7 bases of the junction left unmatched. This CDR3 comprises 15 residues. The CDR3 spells CASSFAWDRAETQYF. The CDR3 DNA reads TGTGCCAGCAGCTTCGCCTGGGACAGGGCTGAGACCCAGTACTTC.

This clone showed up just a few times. CDR3 sequence reads: CASSSGLAGLPNNEQFF. CDR3 DNA sequence: TGTGCCAGCAGTTCAGGACTAGCGGGATTACCAAACAATGAGCAGTTCTTC. The chain has TRBV6-2 or TRBV6-3 and TRBJ2-1; 12 bases align to TRBD2. V trimming: 4 bases; J trimming: 5 bases; junction bases outside the gene matches: 9. The germline V gene has CDR1 MNHEY and CDR2 SVGEGT. The CDR3 totals 17 residues.

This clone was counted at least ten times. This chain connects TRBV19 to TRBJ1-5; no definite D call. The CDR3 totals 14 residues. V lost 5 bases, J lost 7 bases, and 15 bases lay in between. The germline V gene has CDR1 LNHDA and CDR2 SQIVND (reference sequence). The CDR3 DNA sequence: TGTGCCAGTAGTCCTGGACTGACTTTACAGCCCCAGCATTTT. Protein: CASSPGLTLQPQHF.

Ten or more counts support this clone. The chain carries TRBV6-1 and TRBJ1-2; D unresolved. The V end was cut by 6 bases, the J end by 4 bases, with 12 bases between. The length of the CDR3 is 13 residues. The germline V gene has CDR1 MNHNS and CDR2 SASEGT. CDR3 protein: CASSLALSYGYTF. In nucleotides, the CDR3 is TGTGCCAGCAGCCTCGCCCTCTCCTATGGCTACACCTTC.

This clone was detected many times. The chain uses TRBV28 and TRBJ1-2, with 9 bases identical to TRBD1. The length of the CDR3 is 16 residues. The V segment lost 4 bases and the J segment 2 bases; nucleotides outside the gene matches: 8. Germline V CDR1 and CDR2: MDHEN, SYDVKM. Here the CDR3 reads CASSSTPGQGNYGYTF. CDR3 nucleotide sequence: TGTGCCAGCAGTTCCACCCCGGGACAGGGCAACTATGGCTACACCTTC.

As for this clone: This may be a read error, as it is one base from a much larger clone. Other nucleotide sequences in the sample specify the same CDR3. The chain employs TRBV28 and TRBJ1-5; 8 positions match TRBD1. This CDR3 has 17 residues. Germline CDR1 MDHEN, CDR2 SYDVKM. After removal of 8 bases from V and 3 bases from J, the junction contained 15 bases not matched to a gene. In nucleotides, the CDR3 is TGTGCCAGCTGGATTGGGACAGGCCTCGGGGTCAATCAGCCCCAGCATTTT. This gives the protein CASWIGTGLGVNQPQHF.

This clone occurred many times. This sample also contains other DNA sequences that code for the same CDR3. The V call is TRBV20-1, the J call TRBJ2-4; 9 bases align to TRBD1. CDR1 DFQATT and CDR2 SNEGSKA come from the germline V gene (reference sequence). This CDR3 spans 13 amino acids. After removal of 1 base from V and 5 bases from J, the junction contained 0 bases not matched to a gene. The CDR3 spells CSARGDRENIQYF. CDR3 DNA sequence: TGCAGTGCTAGAGGGGACAGGGAAAACATTCAGTACTTC.

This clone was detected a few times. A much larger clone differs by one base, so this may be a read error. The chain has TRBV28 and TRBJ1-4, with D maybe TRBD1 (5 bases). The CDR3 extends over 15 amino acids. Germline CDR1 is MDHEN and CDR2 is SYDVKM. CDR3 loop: CASILPGTTNEKLFF. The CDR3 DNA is TGTGCCAGCATTTTACCCGGGACGACTAATGAAAAACTGTTTTTT.

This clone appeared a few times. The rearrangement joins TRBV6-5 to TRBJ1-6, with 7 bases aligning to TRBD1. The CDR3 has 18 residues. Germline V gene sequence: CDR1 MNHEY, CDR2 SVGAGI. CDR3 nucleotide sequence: TGTTCCATCAGTTACTCGGTCCCAGGGGGATCCTATAATTCACCCCTCCACTTT. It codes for CSISYSVPGGSYNSPLHF.

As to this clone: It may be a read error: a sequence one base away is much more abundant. CDR3 sequence: CASSLLETKYF. The CDR3 DNA reads as TGCGCCAGCAGCTTGTTAGAGACCAAGTACTTC. The rearrangement joins TRBV7-2 to TRBJ2-5; D unresolved. Germline assignment: CDR1 SGHTA and CDR2 FQGNSA. There are 11 residues in the CDR3.

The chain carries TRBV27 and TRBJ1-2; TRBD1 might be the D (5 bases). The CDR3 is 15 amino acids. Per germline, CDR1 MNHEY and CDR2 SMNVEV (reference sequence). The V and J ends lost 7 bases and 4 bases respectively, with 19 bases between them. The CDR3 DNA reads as TGTGCCAGCATTTTTTGGGGACCGGCGGGCTATGGCTACACCTTC. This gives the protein CASIFWGPAGYGYTF.

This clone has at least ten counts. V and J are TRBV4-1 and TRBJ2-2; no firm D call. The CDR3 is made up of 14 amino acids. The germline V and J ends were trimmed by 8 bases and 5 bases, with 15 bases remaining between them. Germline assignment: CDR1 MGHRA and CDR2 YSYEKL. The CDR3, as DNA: TGCGCCAGCCGGCTCGAACCGGCTACCGGGGAGCTGTTTTTT. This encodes CASRLEPATGELFF.

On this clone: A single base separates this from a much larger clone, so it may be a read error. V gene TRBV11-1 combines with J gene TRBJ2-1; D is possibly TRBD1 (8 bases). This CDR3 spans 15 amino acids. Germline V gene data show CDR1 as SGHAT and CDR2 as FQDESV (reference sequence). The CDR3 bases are TGTACCAGCAGCTCGACTAGCAGGGGGCCCAATGAGCAGTTCTTC. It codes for CTSSSTSRGPNEQFF.

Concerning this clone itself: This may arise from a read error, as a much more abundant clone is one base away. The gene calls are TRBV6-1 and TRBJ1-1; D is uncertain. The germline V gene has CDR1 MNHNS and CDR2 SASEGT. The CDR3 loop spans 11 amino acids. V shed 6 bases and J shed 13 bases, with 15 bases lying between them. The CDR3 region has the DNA TGTGCCAGCAGATACGCCGGGAGGGATTTCTTT. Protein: CASRYAGRDFF.

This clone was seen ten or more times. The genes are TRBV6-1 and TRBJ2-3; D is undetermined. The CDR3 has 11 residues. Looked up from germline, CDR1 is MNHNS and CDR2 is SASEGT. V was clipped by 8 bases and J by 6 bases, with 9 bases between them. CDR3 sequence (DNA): TGTGCCAGCTCACTGTTTGATACGCAGTATTTT. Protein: CASSLFDTQYF.

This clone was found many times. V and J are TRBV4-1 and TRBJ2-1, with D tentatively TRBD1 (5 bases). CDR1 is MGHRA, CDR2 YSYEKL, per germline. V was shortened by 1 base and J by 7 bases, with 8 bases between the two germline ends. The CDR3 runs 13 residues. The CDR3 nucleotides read TGCGCCAGCAGCCAAGTTGGGGCGAATGAGCAGTTCTTC. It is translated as CASSQVGANEQFF.

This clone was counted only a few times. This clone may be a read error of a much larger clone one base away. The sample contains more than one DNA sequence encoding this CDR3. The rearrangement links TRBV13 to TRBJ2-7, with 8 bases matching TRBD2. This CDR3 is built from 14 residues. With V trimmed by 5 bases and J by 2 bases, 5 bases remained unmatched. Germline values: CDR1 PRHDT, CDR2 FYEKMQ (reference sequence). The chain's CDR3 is CASSPGRVAYEQYF. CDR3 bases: TGTGCCAGCAGCCCCGGGAGGGTTGCCTACGAGCAGTACTTC.

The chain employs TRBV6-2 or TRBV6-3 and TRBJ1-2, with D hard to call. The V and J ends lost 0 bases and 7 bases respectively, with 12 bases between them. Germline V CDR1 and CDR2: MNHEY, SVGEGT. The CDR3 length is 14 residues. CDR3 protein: CASSYSGEMGGYTF. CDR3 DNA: TGTGCCAGCAGTTACTCGGGTGAAATGGGTGGCTACACCTTC.

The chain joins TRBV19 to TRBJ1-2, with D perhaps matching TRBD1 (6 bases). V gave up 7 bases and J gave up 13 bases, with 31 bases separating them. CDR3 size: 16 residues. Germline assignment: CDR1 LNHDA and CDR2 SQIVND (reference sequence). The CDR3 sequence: CASITRTGTKVEEGTF. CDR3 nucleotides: TGTGCCAGTATTACCCGTACCGGGACAAAGGTTGAGGAAGGCACCTTC.

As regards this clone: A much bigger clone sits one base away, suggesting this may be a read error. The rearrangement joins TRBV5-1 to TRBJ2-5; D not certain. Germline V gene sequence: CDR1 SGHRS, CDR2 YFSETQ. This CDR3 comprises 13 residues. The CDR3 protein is CASSFTTQETRYF. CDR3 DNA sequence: TGCGCCAGCAGCTTCACAACCCAAGAGACCCGGTACTTC.

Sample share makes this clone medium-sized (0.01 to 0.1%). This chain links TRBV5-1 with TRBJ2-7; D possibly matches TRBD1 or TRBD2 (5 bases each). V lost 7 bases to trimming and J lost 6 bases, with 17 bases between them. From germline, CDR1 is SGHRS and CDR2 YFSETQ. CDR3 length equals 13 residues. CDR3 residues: CASASGAQGEQYF. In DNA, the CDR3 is TGCGCCAGCGCTTCCGGGGCGCAGGGCGAGCAGTACTTC.

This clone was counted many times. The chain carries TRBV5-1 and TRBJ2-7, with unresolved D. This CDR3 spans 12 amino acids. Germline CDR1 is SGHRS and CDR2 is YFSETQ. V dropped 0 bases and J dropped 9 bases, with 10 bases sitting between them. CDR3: CASSLDSPAQYF. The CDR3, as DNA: TGCGCCAGCAGCTTGGATTCCCCTGCGCAGTACTTC.

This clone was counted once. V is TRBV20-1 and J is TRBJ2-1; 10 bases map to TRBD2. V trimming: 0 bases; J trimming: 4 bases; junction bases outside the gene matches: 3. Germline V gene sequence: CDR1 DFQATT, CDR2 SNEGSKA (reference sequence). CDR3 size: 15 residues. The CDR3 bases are TGCAGTGCTAGAGACGGAGCGGGAGGGTACAATGAGCAGTTCTTC. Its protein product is CSARDGAGGYNEQFF.

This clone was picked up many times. This CDR3 is CSAQIYTRTTESTQYF. CDR3 sequence (DNA): TGCAGTGCTCAGATATACACCCGGACTACCGAATCCACGCAGTATTTT. This chain uses TRBV20-1 with TRBJ2-3; D is possibly TRBD2 (6 bases). The CDR3 is 16 residues long. The germline V and J ends were trimmed by 5 bases and 9 bases, with 27 bases remaining between them. Germline-derived CDR1 and CDR2 are DFQATT and SNEGSKA (reference sequence).

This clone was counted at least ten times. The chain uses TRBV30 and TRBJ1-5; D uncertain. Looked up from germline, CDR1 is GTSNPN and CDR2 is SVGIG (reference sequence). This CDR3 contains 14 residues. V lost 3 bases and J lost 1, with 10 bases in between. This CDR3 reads CAWRVAGSNQPQHF. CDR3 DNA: TGTGCCTGGAGGGTAGCCGGGAGCAATCAGCCCCAGCATTTT.

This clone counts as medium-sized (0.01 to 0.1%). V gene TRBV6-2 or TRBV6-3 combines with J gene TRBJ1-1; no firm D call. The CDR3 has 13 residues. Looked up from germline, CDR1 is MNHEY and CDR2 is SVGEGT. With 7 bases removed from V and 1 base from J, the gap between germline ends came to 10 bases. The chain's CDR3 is CASTKLTNTEAFF. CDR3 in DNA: TGTGCCAGCACTAAGCTTACGAACACTGAAGCTTTCTTT.